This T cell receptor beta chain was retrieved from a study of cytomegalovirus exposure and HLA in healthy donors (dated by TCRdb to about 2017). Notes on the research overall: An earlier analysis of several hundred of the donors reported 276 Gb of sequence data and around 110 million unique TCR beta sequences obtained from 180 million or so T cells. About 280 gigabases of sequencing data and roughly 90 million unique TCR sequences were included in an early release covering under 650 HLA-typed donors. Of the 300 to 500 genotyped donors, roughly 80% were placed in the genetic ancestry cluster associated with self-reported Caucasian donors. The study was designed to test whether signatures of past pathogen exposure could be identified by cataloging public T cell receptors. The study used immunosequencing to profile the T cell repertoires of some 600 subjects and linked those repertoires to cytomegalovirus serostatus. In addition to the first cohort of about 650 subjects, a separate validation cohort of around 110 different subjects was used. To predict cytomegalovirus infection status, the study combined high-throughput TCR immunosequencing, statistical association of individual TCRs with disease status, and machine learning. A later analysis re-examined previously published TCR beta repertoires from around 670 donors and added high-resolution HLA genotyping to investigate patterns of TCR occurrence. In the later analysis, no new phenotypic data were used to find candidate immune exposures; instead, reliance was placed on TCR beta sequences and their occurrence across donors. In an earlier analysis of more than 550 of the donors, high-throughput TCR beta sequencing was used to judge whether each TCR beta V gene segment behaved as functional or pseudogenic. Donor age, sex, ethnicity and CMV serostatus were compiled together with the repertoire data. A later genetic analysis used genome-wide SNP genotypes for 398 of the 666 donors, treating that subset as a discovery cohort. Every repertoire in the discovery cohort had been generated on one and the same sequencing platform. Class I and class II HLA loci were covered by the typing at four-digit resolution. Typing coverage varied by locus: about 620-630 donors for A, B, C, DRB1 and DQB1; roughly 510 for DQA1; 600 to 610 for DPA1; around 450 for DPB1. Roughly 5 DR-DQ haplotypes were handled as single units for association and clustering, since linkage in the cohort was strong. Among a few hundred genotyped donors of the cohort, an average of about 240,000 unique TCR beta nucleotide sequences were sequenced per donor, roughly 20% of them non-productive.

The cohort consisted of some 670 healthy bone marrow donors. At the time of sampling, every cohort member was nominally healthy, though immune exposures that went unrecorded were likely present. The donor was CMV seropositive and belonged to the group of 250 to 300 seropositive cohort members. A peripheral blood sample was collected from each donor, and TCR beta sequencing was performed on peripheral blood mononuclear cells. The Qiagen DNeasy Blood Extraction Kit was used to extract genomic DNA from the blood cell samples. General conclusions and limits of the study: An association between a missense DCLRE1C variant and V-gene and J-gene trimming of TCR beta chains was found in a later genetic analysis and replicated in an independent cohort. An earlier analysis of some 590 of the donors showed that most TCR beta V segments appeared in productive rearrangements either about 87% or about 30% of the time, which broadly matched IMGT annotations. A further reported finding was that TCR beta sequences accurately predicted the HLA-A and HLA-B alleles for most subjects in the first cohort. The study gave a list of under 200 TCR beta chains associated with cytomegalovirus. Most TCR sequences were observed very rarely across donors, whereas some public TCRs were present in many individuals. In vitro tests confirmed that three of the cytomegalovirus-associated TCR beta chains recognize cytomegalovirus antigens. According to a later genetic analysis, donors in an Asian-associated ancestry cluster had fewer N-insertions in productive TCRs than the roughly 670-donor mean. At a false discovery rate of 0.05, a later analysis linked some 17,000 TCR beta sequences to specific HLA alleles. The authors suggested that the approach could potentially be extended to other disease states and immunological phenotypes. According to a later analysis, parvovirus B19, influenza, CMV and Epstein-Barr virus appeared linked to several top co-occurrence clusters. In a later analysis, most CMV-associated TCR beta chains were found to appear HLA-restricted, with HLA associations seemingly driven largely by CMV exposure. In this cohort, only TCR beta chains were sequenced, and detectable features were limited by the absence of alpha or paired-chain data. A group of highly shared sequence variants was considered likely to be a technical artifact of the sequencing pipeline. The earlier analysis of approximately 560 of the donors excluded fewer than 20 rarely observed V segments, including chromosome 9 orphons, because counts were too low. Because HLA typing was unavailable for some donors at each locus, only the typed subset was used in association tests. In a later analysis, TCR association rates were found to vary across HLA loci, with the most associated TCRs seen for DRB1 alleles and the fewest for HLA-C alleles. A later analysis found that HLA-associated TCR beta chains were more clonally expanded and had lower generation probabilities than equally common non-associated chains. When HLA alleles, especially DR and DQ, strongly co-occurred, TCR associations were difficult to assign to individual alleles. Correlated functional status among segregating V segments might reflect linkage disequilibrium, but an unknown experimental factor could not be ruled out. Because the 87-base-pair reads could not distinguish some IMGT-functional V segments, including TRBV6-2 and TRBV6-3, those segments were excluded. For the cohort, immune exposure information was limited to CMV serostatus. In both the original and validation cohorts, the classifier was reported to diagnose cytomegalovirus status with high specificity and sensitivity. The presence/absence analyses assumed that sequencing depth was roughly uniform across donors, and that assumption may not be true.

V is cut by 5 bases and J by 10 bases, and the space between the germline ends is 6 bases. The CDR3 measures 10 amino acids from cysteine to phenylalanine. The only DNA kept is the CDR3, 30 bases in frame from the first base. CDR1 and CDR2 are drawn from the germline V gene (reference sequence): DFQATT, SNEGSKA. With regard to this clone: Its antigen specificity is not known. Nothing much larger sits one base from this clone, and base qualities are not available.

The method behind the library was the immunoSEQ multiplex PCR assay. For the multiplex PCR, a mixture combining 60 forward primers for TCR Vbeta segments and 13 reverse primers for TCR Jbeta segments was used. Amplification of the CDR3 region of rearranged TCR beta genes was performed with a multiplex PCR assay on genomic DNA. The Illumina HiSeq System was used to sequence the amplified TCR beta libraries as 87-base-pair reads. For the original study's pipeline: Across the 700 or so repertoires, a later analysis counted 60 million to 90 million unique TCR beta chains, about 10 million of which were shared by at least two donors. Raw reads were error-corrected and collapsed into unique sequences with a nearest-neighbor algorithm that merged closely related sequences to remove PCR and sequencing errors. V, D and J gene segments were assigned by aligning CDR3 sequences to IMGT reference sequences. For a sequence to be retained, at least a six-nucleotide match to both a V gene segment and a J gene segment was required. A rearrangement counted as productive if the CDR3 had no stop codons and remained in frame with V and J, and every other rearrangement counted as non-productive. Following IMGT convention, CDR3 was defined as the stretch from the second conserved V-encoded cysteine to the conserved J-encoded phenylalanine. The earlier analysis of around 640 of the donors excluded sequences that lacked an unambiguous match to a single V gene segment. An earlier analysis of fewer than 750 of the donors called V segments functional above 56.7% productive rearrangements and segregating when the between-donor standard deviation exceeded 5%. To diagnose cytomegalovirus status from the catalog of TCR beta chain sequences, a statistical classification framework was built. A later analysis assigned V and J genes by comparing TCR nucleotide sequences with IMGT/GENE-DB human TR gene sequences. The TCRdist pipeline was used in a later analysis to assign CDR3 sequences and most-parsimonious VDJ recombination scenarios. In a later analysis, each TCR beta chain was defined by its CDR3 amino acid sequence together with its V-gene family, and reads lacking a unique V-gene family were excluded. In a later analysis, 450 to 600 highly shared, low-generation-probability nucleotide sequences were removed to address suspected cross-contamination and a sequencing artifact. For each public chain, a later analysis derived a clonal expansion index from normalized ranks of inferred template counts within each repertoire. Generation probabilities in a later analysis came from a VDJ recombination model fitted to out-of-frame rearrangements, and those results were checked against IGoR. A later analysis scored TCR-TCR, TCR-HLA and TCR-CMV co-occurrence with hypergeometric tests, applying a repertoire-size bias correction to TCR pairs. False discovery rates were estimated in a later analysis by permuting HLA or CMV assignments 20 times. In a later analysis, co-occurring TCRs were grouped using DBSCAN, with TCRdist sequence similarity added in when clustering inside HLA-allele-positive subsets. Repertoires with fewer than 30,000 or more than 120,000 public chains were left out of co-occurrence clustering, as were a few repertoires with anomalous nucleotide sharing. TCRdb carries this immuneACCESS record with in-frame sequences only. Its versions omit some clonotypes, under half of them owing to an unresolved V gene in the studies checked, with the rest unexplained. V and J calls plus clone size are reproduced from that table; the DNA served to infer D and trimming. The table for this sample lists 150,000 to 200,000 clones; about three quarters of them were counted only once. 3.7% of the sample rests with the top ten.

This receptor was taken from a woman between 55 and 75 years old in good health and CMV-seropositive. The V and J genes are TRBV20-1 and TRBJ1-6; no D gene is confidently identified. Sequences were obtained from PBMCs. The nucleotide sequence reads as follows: TGCAGTGCTTCAGAATCACCCCTCCACTTT. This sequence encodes CSASESPLHF.